This TCR beta chain was retrieved from a study of T cell repertoires in cytomegalovirus infection. Broader study findings: The study found HLA-C-restricted CMV-specific TCR beta clonotypes dominating the ex vivo response.

TCRdb recomputed calls from the reads with MiXCR, one row per CDR3 protein. This sample yields 650,000 to 900,000 distinct CDR3 sequences, of which approximately 30% are seen a single time; under 15% belongs to the top ten. With respect to this clonotype: Its antigen is unknown.

V was cut by 0 bases and J by 6 bases, with 15 bases left in between. The CDR3 contains 16 residues. Germline V gene lookup returns CDR1 MNHEY and CDR2 SMNVEV (reference sequence). The chain recombines TRBV27 with TRBJ2-4; D is possibly TRBD1 (6 bases). The source material was cultured CD8+ T cells from PBMCs, sampled from culture after CMV antigen stimulation. The TCR sequence derives from a human donor in good health (CMV status not recorded). Some clones in this sample may be carry-over from other donors' samples. The CDR3: CASSLSMTGSGNIQYF. The CDR3 DNA reads as TGTGCCAGCAGTTTATCCATGACAGGTTCGGGAAACATTCAGTACTTC.